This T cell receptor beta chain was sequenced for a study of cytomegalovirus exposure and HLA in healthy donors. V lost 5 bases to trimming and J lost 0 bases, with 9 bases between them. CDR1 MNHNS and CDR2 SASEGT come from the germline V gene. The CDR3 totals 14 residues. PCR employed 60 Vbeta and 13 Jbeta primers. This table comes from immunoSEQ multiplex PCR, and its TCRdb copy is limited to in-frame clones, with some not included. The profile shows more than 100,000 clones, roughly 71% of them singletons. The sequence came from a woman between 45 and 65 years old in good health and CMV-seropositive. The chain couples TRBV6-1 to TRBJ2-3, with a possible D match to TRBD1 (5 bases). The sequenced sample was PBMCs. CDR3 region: CASSLRQSTDTQYF. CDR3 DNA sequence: TGTGCCAGCAGTCTTCGACAGAGCACAGATACGCAGTATTTT.